One sample yielded the 8 T cell receptor beta chains listed below, sequenced in a study of blood T cell repertoires in COVID-19. Clones were sequenced by immunoSEQ multiplex PCR, and TCRdb holds only the in-frame ones, with some missing. The data show some 150,000 clones, 89% seen once. The sequencing sample was made of PBMCs or T cells enriched from blood (not recorded which). The receptor source for this set is a woman aged 18-35 years who had recovered from COVID-19.

The gene calls are TRBV14 and TRBJ2-7; D uncertain. V lost 0 bases and J lost 3, with 12 bases in between. Germline V lookup: CDR1 SGHDN, CDR2 FVKESK. This CDR3 comprises 15 residues. The CDR3 sequence is CASSQESEAVYEQYF. The CDR3, as DNA: TGTGCCAGCAGCCAAGAAAGTGAGGCGGTCTACGAGCAGTACTTC. Supplemented by reference TRBV14 and TRBJ2-7, the full variable domain reads EAGVTQFPSHSVIEKGQTVTLRCDPISGHDNLYWYRRVMGKEIKFLLHFVKESKQDESGMPNNRFLAERTGGTYSTLKVQPAELEDSGVYFCASSQESEAVYEQYFGPGTRLTVT.

The chain couples TRBV28 to TRBJ2-2; 9 bases fit TRBD1. Germline values: CDR1 MDHEN, CDR2 SYDVKM. The CDR3 contains 16 residues. J was trimmed by 3 bases and V by 4 bases; bases with no gene match: 6. CDR3 in DNA: TGTGCCAGCAGTTCCCGGACAGGGGACCACACCGGGGAGCTGTTTTTT. Protein: CASSSRTGDHTGELFF. The full variable domain, completed using reference TRBV28 and TRBJ2-2, is DVKVTQSSRYLVKRTGEKVFLECVQDMDHENMFWYRQDPGLGLRLIYFSYDVKMKEKGDIPEGYSVSREKKERFSLILESASTNQTSMYLCASSSRTGDHTGELFFGEGSRLTVL.

This rearrangement joins TRBV6-1 to TRBJ1-2; 9 nucleotides align to TRBD1. The CDR3 spans 18 residues. V dropped 4 bases and J dropped 4; count of bases not matched to a gene: 16. The germline CDR1 and CDR2 sequences are MNHNS and SASEGT. The CDR3 region has the DNA TGTGCCAGCAGTGTGGACAGGGGCCCGAAGCAGGGGTTCTATGGCTACACCTTC. Its translation is CASSVDRGPKQGFYGYTF.

In its sample, this clone was seen once. This chain joins TRBV28 and TRBJ2-7; 16 bases fit TRBD2. CDR3 length equals 21 residues. Trimming removed 3 bases from V and 2 bases from J; junction bases left unmatched: 16. In germline, CDR1 is MDHEN, CDR2 SYDVKM. The CDR3 reads CASSFPASQGLAGGPTYEQYF. The CDR3 nucleotides read TGTGCCAGCAGTTTCCCCGCGTCTCAGGGACTAGCGGGAGGGCCCACCTACGAGCAGTACTTC.

The CDR3 DNA reads as TGTGCCAGCAGCGTAGAGACAGACCAAGAGACCCAGTACTTC. Translating it yields CASSVETDQETQYF. The V gene is TRBV9, the J gene TRBJ2-5; a possible D gene is TRBD1 (5 bases). V lost 0 bases to trimming and J lost 0 bases, with 6 bases between them. The CDR3 extends over 14 amino acids. CDR1 is SGDLS, CDR2 YYNGEE, per germline.

CDR3 sequence (DNA): TGTGCCAGCAGTTACCAGACAGGGGATCGGCGCTATGGCTACACCTTC. It is translated as CASSYQTGDRRYGYTF. The V gene is TRBV27, the J gene TRBJ1-2; 8 bases line up with TRBD1. J lost 4 bases, V lost 4 bases, and 11 bases had no gene match. This CDR3 is built from 16 residues. Germline CDR1 reads MNHEY; CDR2 reads SMNVEV (reference sequence).

The chain employs TRBV12-3 or TRBV12-4 and TRBJ1-1; unclear D gene. This CDR3 is 13 amino acids long. V was shortened by 1 base and J by 0 bases, with 3 bases between the two germline ends. The CDR3 nucleotides read TGTGCCAGCAGTTTAGTAGTGAACACTGAAGCTTTCTTT. Translated: CASSLVVNTEAFF.

This chain links TRBV28 with TRBJ2-3, with TRBD2 identical over 7 bases. Germline loops: CDR1 MDHEN, CDR2 SYDVKM. V trimming: 3 bases; J trimming: 5 bases; junction bases outside the gene matches: 2. This CDR3 region has 13 residues. The CDR3 region has the DNA TGTGCCAGCAGTTTTCGGGGGGTAGATACGCAGTATTTT. Protein sequence: CASSFRGVDTQYF.